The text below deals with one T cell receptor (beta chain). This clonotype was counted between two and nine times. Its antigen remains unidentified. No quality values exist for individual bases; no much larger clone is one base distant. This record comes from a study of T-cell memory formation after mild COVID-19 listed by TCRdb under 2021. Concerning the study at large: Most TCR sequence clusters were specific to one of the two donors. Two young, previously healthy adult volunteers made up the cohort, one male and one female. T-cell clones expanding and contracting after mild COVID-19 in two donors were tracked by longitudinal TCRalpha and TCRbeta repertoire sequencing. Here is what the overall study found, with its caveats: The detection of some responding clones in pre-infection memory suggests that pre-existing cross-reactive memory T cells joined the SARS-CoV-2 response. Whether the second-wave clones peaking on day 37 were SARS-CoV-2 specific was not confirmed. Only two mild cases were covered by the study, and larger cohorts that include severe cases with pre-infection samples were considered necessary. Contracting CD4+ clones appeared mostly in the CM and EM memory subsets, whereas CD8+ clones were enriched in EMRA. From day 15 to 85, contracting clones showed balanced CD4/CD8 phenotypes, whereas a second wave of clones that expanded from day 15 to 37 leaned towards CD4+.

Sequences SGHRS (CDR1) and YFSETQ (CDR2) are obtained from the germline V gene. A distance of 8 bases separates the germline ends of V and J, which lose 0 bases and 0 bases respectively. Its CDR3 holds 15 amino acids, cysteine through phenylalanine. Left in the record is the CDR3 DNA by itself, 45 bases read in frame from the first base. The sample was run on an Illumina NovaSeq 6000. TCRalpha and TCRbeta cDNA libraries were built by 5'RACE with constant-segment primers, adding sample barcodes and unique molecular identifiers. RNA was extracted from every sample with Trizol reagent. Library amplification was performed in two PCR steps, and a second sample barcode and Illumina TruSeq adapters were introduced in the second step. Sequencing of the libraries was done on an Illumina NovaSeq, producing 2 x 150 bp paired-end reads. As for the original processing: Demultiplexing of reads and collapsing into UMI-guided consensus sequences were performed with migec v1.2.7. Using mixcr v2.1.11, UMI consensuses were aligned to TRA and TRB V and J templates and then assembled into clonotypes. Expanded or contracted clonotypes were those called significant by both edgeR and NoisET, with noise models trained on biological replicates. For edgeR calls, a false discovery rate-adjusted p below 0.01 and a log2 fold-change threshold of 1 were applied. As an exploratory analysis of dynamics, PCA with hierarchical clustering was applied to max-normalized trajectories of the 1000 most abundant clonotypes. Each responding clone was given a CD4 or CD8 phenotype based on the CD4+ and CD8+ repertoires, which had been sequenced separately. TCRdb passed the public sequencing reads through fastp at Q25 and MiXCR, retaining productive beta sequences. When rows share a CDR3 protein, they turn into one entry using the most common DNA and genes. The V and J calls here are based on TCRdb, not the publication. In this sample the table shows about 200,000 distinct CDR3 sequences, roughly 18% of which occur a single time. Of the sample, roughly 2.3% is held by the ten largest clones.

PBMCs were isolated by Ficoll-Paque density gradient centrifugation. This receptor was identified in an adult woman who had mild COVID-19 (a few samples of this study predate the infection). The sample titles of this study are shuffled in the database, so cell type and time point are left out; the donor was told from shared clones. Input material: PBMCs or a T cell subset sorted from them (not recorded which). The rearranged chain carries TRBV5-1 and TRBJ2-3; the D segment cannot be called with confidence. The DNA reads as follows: TGCGCCAGCAGCTTGGCCCAGATTAGCACAGATACGCAGTATTTT. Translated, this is CASSLAQISTDTQYF.